These 13 T cell receptor beta chains came from one sample sequenced in a study of blood T cell repertoires in COVID-19. Generated by immunoSEQ multiplex PCR, the TCRdb table keeps only in-frame clones and is missing some. The data hold approximately 310,000 clones, with approximately 85% observed a single time. Specimen: PBMCs or T cells enriched from blood (not recorded which). Receptor source: a young man who had recovered from COVID-19.

This clone came up a few times. V usage is TRBV7-2 and J usage is TRBJ1-1; D is undetermined. Germline values: CDR1 SGHTA, CDR2 FQGNSA. This CDR3 has 13 residues. V was cut by 2 bases and J by 1 base, with 5 bases left in between. This chain's CDR3 is CASSLTRNTEAFF. The CDR3, as DNA: TGTGCCAGCAGCTTAACCAGGAACACTGAAGCTTTCTTT.

This clone was seen a single time. The rearrangement uses TRBV6-4 and TRBJ1-1; no definite D call. The CDR3 extends over 13 amino acids. Trimming pared 4 bases from V and 4 bases from J, leaving 10 bases between. Germline V gene lookup returns CDR1 MRHNA and CDR2 SNTAGT. The CDR3 DNA reads as TGTGCCAGCAGTGCTGCAGCAGGCACTGAAGCTTTCTTT. It translates to CASSAAAGTEAFF.

This clone was counted only a few times. The chain couples TRBV11-2 to TRBJ1-3; 9 bases agree with TRBD1. The CDR3 contains 18 residues. Germline loops: CDR1 SGHAT, CDR2 FQNNGV. V was pared by 1 base and J by 0 bases, with 7 bases of the junction left unmatched. The CDR3 DNA reads as TGTGCCAGCAGCTTAGTCGGGACAGGGACCTTCTCTGGAAACACCATATATTTT. Amino acid sequence: CASSLVGTGTFSGNTIYF.

The rearrangement uses TRBV6-5 and TRBJ2-3; D gene ambiguous. The CDR3 totals 13 residues. The germline gives CDR1 MNHEY, CDR2 SVGAGI. The V end lost 9 bases, the J end lost 0 bases, and 10 bases lay between the germline ends. CDR3 DNA: TGTGCCAGTGTCGCGGAAAGCACAGATACGCAGTATTTT. This codes for CASVAESTDTQYF.

This chain links TRBV20-1 with TRBJ1-1, with a possible D match to TRBD1 (5 bases). Germline CDR1 DFQATT, CDR2 SNEGSKA (reference sequence). The CDR3 extends over 10 amino acids. CDR3 nucleotides: TGCGGTGTACAGGTCACTGAAGCTTTCTTT. It specifies CGVQVTEAFF.

This clone has only one observation. This chain connects TRBV6-6 to TRBJ2-7; unclear D gene. The CDR3 runs to 14 residues. From germline, CDR1 is MNHNY and CDR2 SVGAGI (reference sequence). V lost 4 bases, J lost 2 bases, and 12 bases lay in between. The CDR3 is CASSSQGGAYEQYF. DNA for the CDR3: TGTGCCAGCAGTTCGCAAGGCGGAGCCTACGAGCAGTACTTC.

V usage is TRBV10-2 and J usage is TRBJ1-3; 9 bases agree with TRBD1. The V gene end was trimmed by 7 bases and the J gene end by 0 bases; junction bases not matched to a gene: 1. CDR1 is WSHSY and CDR2 is SAAADI in the germline V gene. The CDR3 contains 14 residues. In DNA form, the CDR3 reads TGCGCCAGCACGACAGGGGGCTCTGGAAACACCATATATTTT. This translates into CASTTGGSGNTIYF.

This chain joins TRBV24-1 and TRBJ1-3; 7 positions match TRBD1. Germline V lookup: CDR1 KGHDR, CDR2 SFDVKD. The CDR3 sequence is 19 residues long. Germline trimming cut 7 bases from V and 0 bases from J; bases unmatched to any gene: 17. Here the CDR3 DNA reads TGTGCCACCAGAGACATCCCTACCGACAGGGTTGACTCTGGAAACACCATATATTTT. This gives the protein CATRDIPTDRVDSGNTIYF.

V and J are TRBV2 and TRBJ1-4; D unclear. This CDR3 has 16 residues. V lost 7 bases to trimming and J lost 2 bases, with 17 bases between them. Germline V CDR1 and CDR2: SNHLY, FYNNEI. The CDR3: CASITPGDGTNEKLFF. DNA for the CDR3: TGTGCCAGCATCACACCCGGGGATGGGACTAATGAAAAACTGTTTTTT.

There are a few counts of this clone. This chain links TRBV6-5 with TRBJ1-2; D ambiguous. Looked up from germline, CDR1 is MNHEY and CDR2 is SVGAGI. V dropped 6 bases and J dropped 4 bases, with 12 bases sitting between them. The CDR3 consists of 13 residues. The CDR3 DNA sequence: TGTGCCAGCAGCCCCGGGAGTTCCTATGGCTACACCTTC. Encoded protein: CASSPGSSYGYTF.

The chain has TRBV6-4 and TRBJ1-1; a possible D gene is TRBD1 (5 bases). The V end lost 4 bases, the J end lost 5 bases, and 11 bases lay between the germline ends. This CDR3 comprises 13 residues. Germline loops: CDR1 MRHNA, CDR2 SNTAGT. For the CDR3, the DNA is TGTGCCAGCAGTGTTGACAGAGGTACTGAAGCTTTCTTT. Protein sequence: CASSVDRGTEAFF.

V gene TRBV27 combines with J gene TRBJ2-7; possibly TRBD2 for D (6 bases). This CDR3 contains 18 residues. Trimming stripped 4 bases from V and 1 base from J, with 23 bases between. Germline-derived CDR1 and CDR2 are MNHEY and SMNVEV (reference sequence). This CDR3 is CASSSLNRGEYRSYEQYF. The CDR3 DNA follows: TGTGCCAGCAGTTCCCTAAACCGCGGGGAATATAGGTCCTACGAGCAGTACTTC.

The chain has TRBV13 and TRBJ1-5, with 7 bases aligning to TRBD1. Germline trimming cut 5 bases from V and 2 bases from J; bases unmatched to any gene: 6. CDR3 size: 15 residues. In germline, CDR1 is PRHDT, CDR2 FYEKMQ (reference sequence). CDR3 DNA: TGTGCCAGCAGCCATGGAGGGGGCGGCAATCAGCCCCAGCATTTT. It specifies CASSHGGGGNQPQHF.